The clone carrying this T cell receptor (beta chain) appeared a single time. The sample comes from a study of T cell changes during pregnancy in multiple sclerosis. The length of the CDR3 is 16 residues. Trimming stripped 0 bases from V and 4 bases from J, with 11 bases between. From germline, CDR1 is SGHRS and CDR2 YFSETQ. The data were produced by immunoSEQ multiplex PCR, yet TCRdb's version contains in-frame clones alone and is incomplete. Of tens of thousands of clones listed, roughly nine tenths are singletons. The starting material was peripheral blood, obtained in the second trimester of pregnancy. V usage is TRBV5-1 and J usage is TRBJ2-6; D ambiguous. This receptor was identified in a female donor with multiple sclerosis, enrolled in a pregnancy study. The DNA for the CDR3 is TGCGCCAGCAGCTTGGAGTTTGAGGAGGGGGCCAACGTCCTGACTTTC. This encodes CASSLEFEEGANVLTF.